Described below is a single TCR beta chain sequence and its context. The target antigen is unknown. This sample stems from a study of blood T cells in healthy people across ages. Study-wide points: Age showed a roughly linear inverse relationship with TCR beta diversity per million T cells. A conclusive naive versus antigen-experienced comparison was prevented by the unsorted PBMCs.

This CDR3 has 14 amino acids. V lost 7 bases, J lost 2 bases, and 11 bases lay in between. Germline CDR1 and CDR2: LGHNA and YSLEER. Every sample yielded at least 6.5 million isolated PBMCs. Alongside a J-beta primer mix, a sample-barcoded 5' primer served in a second PCR lasting about 6 to 11 cycles. TCRdb re-derived calls from the 5' RACE reads in MiXCR, one entry per CDR3 protein. The sample records about 1.5 million distinct CDR3 sequences, approximately 43% being singletons. The chain joins TRBV4-3 to TRBJ2-2, with a weak D call TRBD1 (6 bases). This clonotype was sampled from a woman in her late teens or twenties in good health. The sequenced sample was blood. The CDR3 DNA follows: TGCGCCAGCAAGGGACACGCTAACACCGGGGAGCTGTTTTTT. This encodes CASKGHANTGELFF.